The 5 T cell receptor beta chains below all came from one sample that was sequenced in a study of molecular identifiers for immune sequencing clone quantification. TCRdb passed the PCR reads through MiXCR, listing each CDR3 protein once. The data show 400,000 to 600,000 distinct CDR3 sequences, about a fifth seen once. Material: naive CD8+ T cells from blood, with Jurkat cell RNA spiked in. Subset here: FACS-sorted CD8+CD4-CCR7+CD45RA+ naive T cells. These receptors were taken from a human donor in good health. Some libraries in this study had Jurkat cell RNA spiked in.

The chain joins TRBV5-1 to TRBJ2-7, with a tentative D call TRBD2 (5 bases). Germline loops: CDR1 SGHRS, CDR2 YFSETQ. The CDR3 length is 14 residues. V was shortened by 0 bases and J by 3 bases, with 10 bases between the two germline ends. Here the CDR3 DNA reads TGCGCCAGCAGCTTGGCTCGGGATGGCTACGAGCAGTACTTC. Its translation is CASSLARDGYEQYF. The entire variable domain, with the rest obtained from reference TRBV5-1 and TRBJ2-7, is as follows: KAGVTQTPRYLIKTRGQQVTLSCSPISGHRSVSWYQQTPGQGLQFLFEYFSETQRNKGNFPGRFSGRQFSNSRSEMNVSTLELGDSALYLCASSLARDGYEQYFGPGTRLTVT.

This clonotype came up many times. The chain's CDR3 is CASSMAIRGANVLTF. DNA for the CDR3: TGTGCCAGTAGTATGGCTATCCGTGGGGCCAACGTCCTGACTTTC. The chain employs TRBV19 and TRBJ2-6; the D is unclear. CDR1 is LNHDA, CDR2 SQIVND, per germline (reference sequence). The ends were cut back, 3 bases at V and 3 bases at J, with 9 bases in the middle. The CDR3 runs 15 residues.

The CDR3 is CSAIVSGRAYNEQFF. The CDR3 DNA is TGCAGTGCTATTGTGTCCGGGAGGGCTTACAATGAGCAGTTCTTC. V usage is TRBV20-1 and J usage is TRBJ2-1; 8 bases map to TRBD2. Germline assignment: CDR1 DFQATT and CDR2 SNEGSKA (reference sequence). With 4 bases clipped from V and 4 bases from J, the junction kept 9 bases outside the gene matches. The CDR3 has 15 residues.

This clonotype came up a few times. This rearrangement joins TRBV28 to TRBJ2-2; 9 bases are shared with TRBD1. The CDR3 runs to 17 residues. V shed 1 base, J shed 7 bases, and the junction held 10 bases outside the gene matches. In germline, CDR1 is MDHEN, CDR2 SYDVKM. This CDR3 is CASSLLGQGIQGGELFF. The CDR3 bases are TGTGCCAGCAGTTTATTGGGACAGGGTATTCAAGGCGGGGAGCTGTTTTTT.

This chain links TRBV5-8 with TRBJ2-1; D gene ambiguous. CDR3 length: 13 amino acids. In germline, CDR1 is SGHTS, CDR2 YDEGEE. V was pared by 4 bases and J by 10 bases, with 15 bases between. The CDR3 DNA sequence: TGTGCCAGCAGCCTTGGGCCCGGCTCGGAGCAGTTCTTC. The encoded protein is CASSLGPGSEQFF.